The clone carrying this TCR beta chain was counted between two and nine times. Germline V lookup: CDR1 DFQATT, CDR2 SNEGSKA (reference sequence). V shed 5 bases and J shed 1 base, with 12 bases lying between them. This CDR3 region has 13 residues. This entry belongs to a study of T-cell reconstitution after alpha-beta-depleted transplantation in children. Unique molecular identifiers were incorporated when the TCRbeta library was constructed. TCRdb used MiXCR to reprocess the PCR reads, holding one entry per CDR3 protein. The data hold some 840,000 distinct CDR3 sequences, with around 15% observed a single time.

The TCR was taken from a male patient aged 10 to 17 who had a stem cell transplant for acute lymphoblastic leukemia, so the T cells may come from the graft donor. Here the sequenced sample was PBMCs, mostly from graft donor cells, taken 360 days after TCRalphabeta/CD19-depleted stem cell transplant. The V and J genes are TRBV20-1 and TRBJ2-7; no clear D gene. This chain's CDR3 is CSALPEVSYEQYF. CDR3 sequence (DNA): TGCAGTGCTCTCCCAGAGGTATCCTACGAGCAGTACTTC.